This T cell receptor (beta chain) was documented in a study of shared clonotypes between healthy human individuals. Findings and caveats of the study: Genetic and exposure-history diversity was limited by the small donor number.

Of note for this clone: Its target is not known.

Only in-frame clones appear in the TCRdb table, and some are missing; sequencing was by immunoSEQ multiplex PCR. The sample holds 2 million to 2.5 million clones, 80% to 95% seen once. Specimen: naive CD4+ T cells from PBMCs. The subset: CD45RA+ positively selected. The TCR was taken from a man in his late teens or twenties in good health. Some clones in this sample may be carry-over from other donors' samples.

The DNA of the CDR3 is TGCGCCAGCAGCCAATTAGCGGGATCAGAGAATGAGCAGTTCTTC. This codes for CASSQLAGSENEQFF. V is TRBV4-3 and J is TRBJ2-1, with 8 bases that match TRBD2. J was trimmed by 7 bases and V by 2 bases; bases with no gene match: 7. From germline, CDR1 is LGHNA and CDR2 YSLEER. This CDR3 contains 15 residues.